This TCR beta chain was sequenced in a study of breast tumors, draining lymph nodes, adjacent tissues. General study points: That most tumor T cells come from lymph nodes remained unproven. Tumors had less TCR diversity than lymph nodes, more than nontumor tissue. Tumor and nontumor repertoires were significantly more similar in luminal-like than in basal-like breast cancer.

The lymph nodes were axillary draining lymph nodes from breast cancer patients. Each CDR3 protein is one row after TCRdb ran MiXCR on the multiplex PCR reads. The sample lists some 130,000 distinct CDR3 sequences, 20% occurring once. The CDR3 length is 14 residues. From germline, CDR1 is LNHDA and CDR2 SQIVND (reference sequence). In regard to this clonotype: The target antigen is unknown. A junction boundary mismatches the germline segment, possibly from a read error.

Sequenced material: axillary lymph node tissue. This receptor was taken from a female donor with breast cancer. Some clones in this sample may be carry-over from other donors' samples. The chain links TRBV19 to TRBJ1-6; no firm D call. CDR3: CASSIGLTSSPLHF. CDR3 coding DNA: TGTGCCAGTAGTATAGGACTGACTAGTTCACCCCTACACTTT.